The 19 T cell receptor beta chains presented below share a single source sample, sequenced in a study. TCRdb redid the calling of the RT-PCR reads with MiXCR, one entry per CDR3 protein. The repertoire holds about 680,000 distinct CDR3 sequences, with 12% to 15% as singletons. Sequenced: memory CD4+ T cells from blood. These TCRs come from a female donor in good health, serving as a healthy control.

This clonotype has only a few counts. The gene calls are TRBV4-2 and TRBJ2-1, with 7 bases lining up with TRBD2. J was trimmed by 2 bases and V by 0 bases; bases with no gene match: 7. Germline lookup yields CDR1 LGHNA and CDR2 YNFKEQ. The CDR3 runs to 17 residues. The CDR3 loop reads CASSQDQRGGAYNEQFF. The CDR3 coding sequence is TGTGCCAGCAGCCAAGATCAGAGGGGAGGGGCCTACAATGAGCAGTTCTTC.

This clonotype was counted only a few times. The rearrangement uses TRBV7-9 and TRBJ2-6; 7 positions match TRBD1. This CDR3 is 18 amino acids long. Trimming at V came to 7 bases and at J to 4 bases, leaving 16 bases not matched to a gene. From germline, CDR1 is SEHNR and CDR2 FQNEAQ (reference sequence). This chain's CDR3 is CASNWATGDSKGANVLTF. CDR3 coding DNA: TGTGCCAGCAACTGGGCTACAGGGGATTCTAAGGGGGCCAACGTCCTGACTTTC.

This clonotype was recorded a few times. This CDR3 reads CASSLATGLDTQYF. The CDR3 region has the DNA TGTGCCAGCAGCTTAGCGACAGGCTTAGATACGCAGTATTTT. This chain uses TRBV7-2 with TRBJ2-3; a possible D gene is TRBD1 (6 bases). Deletions cut 0 bases from V and 5 bases from J, with 9 bases between. Germline CDR1 SGHTA, CDR2 FQGNSA. The CDR3 extends over 14 amino acids.

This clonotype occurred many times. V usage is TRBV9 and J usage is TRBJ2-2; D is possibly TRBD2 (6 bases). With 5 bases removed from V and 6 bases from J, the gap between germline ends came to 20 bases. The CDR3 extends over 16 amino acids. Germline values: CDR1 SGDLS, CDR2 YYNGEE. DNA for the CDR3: TGTGCCAGCAGTCAATTCTCCGGGAGTACCTCCGGGGAGCTGTTTTTT. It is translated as CASSQFSGSTSGELFF.

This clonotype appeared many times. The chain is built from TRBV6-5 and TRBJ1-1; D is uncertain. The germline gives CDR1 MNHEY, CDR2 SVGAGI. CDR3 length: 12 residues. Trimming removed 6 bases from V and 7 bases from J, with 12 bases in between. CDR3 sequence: CASSVEEGEAFF. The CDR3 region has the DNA TGTGCCAGCAGCGTGGAGGAGGGTGAAGCTTTCTTT.

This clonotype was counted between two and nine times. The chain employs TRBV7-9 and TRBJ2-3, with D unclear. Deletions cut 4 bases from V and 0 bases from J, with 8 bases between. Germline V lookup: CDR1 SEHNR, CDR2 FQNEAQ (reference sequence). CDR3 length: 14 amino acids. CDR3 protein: CASSSLVSTDTQYF. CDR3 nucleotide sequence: TGTGCCAGCAGCTCCCTGGTCAGCACAGATACGCAGTATTTT.

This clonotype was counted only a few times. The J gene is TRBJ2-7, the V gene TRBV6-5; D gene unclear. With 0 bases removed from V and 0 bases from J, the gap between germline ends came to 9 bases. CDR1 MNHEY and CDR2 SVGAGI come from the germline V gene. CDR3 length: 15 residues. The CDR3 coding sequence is TGTGCCAGCAGTTACTCGAGCTCCTACTCCTACGAGCAGTACTTC. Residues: CASSYSSSYSYEQYF.

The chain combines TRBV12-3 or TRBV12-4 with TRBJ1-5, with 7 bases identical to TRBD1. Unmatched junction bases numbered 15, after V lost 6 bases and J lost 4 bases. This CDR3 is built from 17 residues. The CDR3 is CASSQRRGGFGNQPQHF. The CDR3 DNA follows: TGTGCCAGCAGCCAGCGGCGAGGGGGCTTTGGGAATCAGCCCCAGCATTTT.

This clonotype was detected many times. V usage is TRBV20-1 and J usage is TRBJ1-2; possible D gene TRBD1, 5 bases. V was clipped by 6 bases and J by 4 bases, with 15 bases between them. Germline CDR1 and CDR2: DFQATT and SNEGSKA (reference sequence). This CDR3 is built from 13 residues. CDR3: CSALGARGYGYTF. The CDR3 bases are TGCAGTGCCCTAGGGGCCCGGGGCTATGGCTACACCTTC.

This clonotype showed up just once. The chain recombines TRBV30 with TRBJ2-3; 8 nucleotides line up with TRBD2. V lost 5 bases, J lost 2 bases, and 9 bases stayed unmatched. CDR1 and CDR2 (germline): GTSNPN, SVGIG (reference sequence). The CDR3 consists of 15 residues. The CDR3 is CAWGELAAFTDTQYF. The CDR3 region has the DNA TGTGCCTGGGGGGAACTAGCGGCCTTCACAGATACGCAGTATTTT.

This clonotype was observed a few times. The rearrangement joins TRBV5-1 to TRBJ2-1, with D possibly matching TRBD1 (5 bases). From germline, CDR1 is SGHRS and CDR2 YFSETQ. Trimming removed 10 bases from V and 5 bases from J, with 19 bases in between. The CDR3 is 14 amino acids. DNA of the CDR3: TGCGCCTCTCTCCTGGGGCAGGGTAACAATGAGCAGTTCTTC. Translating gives CASLLGQGNNEQFF.

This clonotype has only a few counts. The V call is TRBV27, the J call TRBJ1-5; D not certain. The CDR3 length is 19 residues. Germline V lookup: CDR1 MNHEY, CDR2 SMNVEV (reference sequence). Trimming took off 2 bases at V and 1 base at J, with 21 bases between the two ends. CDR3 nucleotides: TGTGCCAGCAGTTTACGAGTCCCCACACAGAGCGTAAGCAATCAGCCCCAGCATTTT. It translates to CASSLRVPTQSVSNQPQHF.

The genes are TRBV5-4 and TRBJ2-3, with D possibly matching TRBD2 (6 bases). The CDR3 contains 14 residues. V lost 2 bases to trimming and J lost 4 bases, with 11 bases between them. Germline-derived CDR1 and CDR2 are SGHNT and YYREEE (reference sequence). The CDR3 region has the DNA TGTGCCAGCAGCTTACGGGGGATATCAGATACGCAGTATTTT. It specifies CASSLRGISDTQYF.

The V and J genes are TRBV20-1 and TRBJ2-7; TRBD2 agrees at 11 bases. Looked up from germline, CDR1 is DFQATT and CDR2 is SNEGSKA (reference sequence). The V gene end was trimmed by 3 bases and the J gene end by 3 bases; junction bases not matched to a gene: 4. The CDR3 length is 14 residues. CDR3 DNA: TGCAGTGCTAGGGTTCTAGCGGGAGGCTACGAGCAGTACTTC. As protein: CSARVLAGGYEQYF.

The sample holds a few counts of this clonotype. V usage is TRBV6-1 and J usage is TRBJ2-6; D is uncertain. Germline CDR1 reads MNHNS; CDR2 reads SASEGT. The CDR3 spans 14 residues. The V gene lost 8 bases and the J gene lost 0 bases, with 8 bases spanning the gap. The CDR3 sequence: CASYRSSGANVLTF. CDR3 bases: TGTGCCAGCTACCGAAGCTCTGGGGCCAACGTCCTGACTTTC.

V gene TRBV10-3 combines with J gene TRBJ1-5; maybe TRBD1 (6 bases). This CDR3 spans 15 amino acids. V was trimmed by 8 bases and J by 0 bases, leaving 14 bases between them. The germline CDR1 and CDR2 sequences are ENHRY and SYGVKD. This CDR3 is CAIGRTENSNQPQHF. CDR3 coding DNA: TGTGCCATCGGAAGGACAGAGAATAGCAATCAGCCCCAGCATTTT.

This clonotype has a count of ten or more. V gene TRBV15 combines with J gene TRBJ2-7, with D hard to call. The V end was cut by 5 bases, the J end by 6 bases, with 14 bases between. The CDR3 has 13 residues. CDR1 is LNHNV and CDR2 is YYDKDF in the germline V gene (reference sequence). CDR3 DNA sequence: TGTGCCACCAGCCAAATAAGGACCTCCGAGCAGTACTTC. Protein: CATSQIRTSEQYF.

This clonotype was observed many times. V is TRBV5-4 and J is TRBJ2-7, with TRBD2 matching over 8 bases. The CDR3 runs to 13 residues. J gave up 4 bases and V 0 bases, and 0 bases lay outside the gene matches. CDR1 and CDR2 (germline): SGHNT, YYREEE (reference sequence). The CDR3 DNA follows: TGTGCCAGCAGCTTGGGCGGGAGGTACGAGCAGTACTTC. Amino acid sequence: CASSLGGRYEQYF.

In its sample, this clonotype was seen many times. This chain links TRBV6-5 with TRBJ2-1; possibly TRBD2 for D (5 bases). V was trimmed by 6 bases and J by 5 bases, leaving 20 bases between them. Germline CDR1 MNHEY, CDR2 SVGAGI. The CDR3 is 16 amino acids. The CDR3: CASSKDWSRTHNEQFF. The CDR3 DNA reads TGTGCCAGCAGCAAGGACTGGAGCCGAACGCACAATGAGCAGTTCTTC.